This TCR beta chain was captured in a study of blood T cell repertoires in COVID-19. Study-level information: Acute and convalescent COVID-19 samples came from the United States, Italy and Spain. The analysed material was cDNA or gDNA that came from T cells, B-cell-depleted T cells, or PBMCs.

Per the germline V gene, CDR1 is KGHSH and CDR2 is LQKENI. The CDR3 covers 23 residues. Trimming at V came to 3 bases and at J to 3 bases, leaving 28 bases not matched to a gene. Per the study methods: Amplification with reference gene primers provided the estimates of nucleated cell counts. The repertoire was sequenced with immunoSEQ multiplex PCR; TCRdb's copy has only in-frame clones and lacks some. V and J calls and clone size come straight from that table; D and trimming were deduced from the DNA. The data hold around 160,000 clones, with roughly 74% observed a single time. This clone showed up many times.

The sequence was obtained from a woman at least 80 years old with acute or convalescent COVID-19. Sequenced: peripheral blood. The V call is TRBV18, the J call TRBJ2-1, with 8 bases fitting TRBD2. The DNA for the CDR3 is TGTGCCAGCTCACCGAGACGGAGTTCCTTCTCGGGAGGGCTCGATACTAACTACAATGAGCAGTTCTTC. It specifies CASSPRRSSFSGGLDTNYNEQFF.